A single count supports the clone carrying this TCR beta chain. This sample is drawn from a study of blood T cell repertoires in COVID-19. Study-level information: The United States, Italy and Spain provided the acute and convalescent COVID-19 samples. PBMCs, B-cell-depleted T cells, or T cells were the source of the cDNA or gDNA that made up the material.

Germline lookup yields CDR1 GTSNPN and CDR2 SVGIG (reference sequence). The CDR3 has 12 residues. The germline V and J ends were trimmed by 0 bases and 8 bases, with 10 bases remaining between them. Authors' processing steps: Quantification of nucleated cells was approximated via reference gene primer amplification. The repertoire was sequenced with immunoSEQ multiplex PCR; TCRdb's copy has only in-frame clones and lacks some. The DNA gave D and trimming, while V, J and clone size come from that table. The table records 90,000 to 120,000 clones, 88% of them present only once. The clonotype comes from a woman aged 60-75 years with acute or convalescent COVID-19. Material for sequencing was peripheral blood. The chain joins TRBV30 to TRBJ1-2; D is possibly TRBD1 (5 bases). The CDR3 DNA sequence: TGTGCCTGGAGTGTGTCAGGGTACGGCTACACCTTC. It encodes CAWSVSGYGYTF.